The T cell receptor (beta chain) described here comes from a study of CD8 T cells in ankylosing spondylitis. The CDR3 is 14 amino acids. Germline V gene data show CDR1 as WSHSY and CDR2 as SAAADI. V was pared by 5 bases and J by 7 bases, with 5 bases of the junction left unmatched. Study-level results: Ankylosing spondylitis blood seemed to carry a telltale TCR beta motif made of eight or nine highly homologous variants.

TCRdb analysed the 5' RACE reads with MiXCR anew, one entry per CDR3 protein. The repertoire holds 750,000 to 850,000 distinct CDR3 sequences, with around 11% as singletons. This clonotype was picked up a small number of times. Its antigen is not known. This receptor was taken from a male donor with ankylosing spondylitis. V usage is TRBV10-2 and J usage is TRBJ2-7, with 13 nucleotides matching TRBD2. Input material: blood, either unsorted or a sorted T cell fraction (not recorded which). The CDR3 reads CASSTGTSGAEQYF. CDR3 nucleotides: TGCGCCAGCAGTACCGGGACTAGCGGGGCTGAGCAGTACTTC.